A single sample is the source of the 31 T cell receptor beta chains below, sequenced in a study of post-analysis software for immune sequencing data. Study-level points and caveats: Among roughly 5 TRBV segments more frequent in patients than controls were TRBV5-6, TRBV5-1 and TRBV20-1.

cDNA libraries for TCR beta contained unique molecular identifiers. Each CDR3 protein gets one entry after TCRdb re-called the PCR reads with MiXCR. This sample carries hundreds of thousands of distinct CDR3 sequences, 25% to 30% of them seen once, and the ten largest clones take roughly 0.53%. Their antigens remain unidentified. The sample comprised blood. These receptors were taken from a girl aged 5 to 17 with multiple sclerosis.

This clonotype showed up just a few times. V and J are TRBV7-9 and TRBJ2-7, with 9 positions matching TRBD2. J was trimmed by 5 bases and V by 0 bases; bases with no gene match: 5. The V gene's germline CDR1 is SEHNR and CDR2 FQNEAQ (reference sequence). The CDR3 is 15 residues long. The CDR3 DNA follows: TGTGCCAGCAGCTTAGCGGCGGGAGGGCCCGACGAGCAGTACTTC. As protein: CASSLAAGGPDEQYF.

V is TRBV6-5 and J is TRBJ1-1, with D perhaps matching TRBD1 (5 bases). V dropped 8 bases and J dropped 3 bases, with 19 bases sitting between them. The CDR3 is 15 residues long. CDR1 MNHEY and CDR2 SVGAGI come from the germline V gene. The CDR3 bases are TGTGCCAGCTCCCGTGGTACCGGGGGGTACACTGAAGCTTTCTTT. Translation gives CASSRGTGGYTEAFF.

The chain couples TRBV7-6 to TRBJ2-1; possibly TRBD2 for D (7 bases). The CDR3 extends over 15 amino acids. The germline V gene encodes CDR1 SGHVS and CDR2 FNYEAQ. The V end lost 5 bases, the J end lost 6 bases, and 17 bases lay between the germline ends. CDR3 residues: CASSGGGLHINEQFF. The CDR3, as DNA: TGTGCCAGCAGCGGGGGGGGGCTCCATATCAATGAGCAGTTCTTC.

The gene calls are TRBV12-3 or TRBV12-4 and TRBJ1-5, with 9 bases matching TRBD1. The trim removed 6 bases at V and 7 bases at J, leaving 16 bases unmatched. The length of the CDR3 is 17 residues. CDR3 sequence: CASSRDRETHNRQPQHF. CDR3 nucleotide sequence: TGTGCCAGCAGCCGGGACAGGGAAACCCACAATCGGCAGCCCCAGCATTTT.

A remark on this clonotype: A much larger clone is a single base away; this may be a read error. The chain employs TRBV29-1 and TRBJ2-6; possibly TRBD1 for D (5 bases). Germline V lookup: CDR1 SQVTM, CDR2 ANQGSEA. CDR3 length: 14 amino acids. CDR3 region: CSVYSAAGANVPTF. The CDR3 DNA follows: TGCAGCGTTTATTCCGCGGCTGGGGCCAACGTCCCGACTTTC. The complete variable domain, with remaining parts taken from reference TRBV29-1 and TRBJ2-6, reads SAVISQKPSRDICQRGTSLTIQCQVDSQVTMMFWYRQQPGQSLTLIATANQGSEATYESGFVIDKFPISRPNLTFSTLTVSNMSPEDSSIYLCSVYSAAGANVPTFGAGSRLTVL.

This clonotype was seen only a few times. The chain joins TRBV11-3 to TRBJ2-1, with TRBD1 identical over 10 bases. Germline V gene lookup returns CDR1 SGHNT and CDR2 YENEEA. The length of the CDR3 is 13 residues. The V segment lost 4 bases and the J segment 8 bases; nucleotides outside the gene matches: 2. The CDR3 DNA is TGTGCCAGCAGCTCCGGGACAGGGGATGAGCAGTTCTTC. It specifies CASSSGTGDEQFF.

The chain combines TRBV28 with TRBJ2-1; D possibly corresponds to TRBD2 (6 bases). CDR3 size: 15 residues. The V gene's germline CDR1 is MDHEN and CDR2 SYDVKM. V lost 5 bases to trimming and J lost 5 bases, with 16 bases between them. The CDR3 here is CASSKAWTKNNEQFF. The CDR3 bases are TGTGCCAGCAGTAAAGCATGGACTAAAAACAATGAGCAGTTCTTC.

V gene TRBV4-3 combines with J gene TRBJ1-1, with a weak D call TRBD1 (5 bases). The V and J ends lost 3 bases and 11 bases respectively, with 19 bases between them. This CDR3 is 14 amino acids long. The germline gives CDR1 LGHNA, CDR2 YSLEER. CDR3 protein: CASSHGSKGVSAFF. CDR3 in DNA: TGCGCCAGCAGCCACGGGAGTAAAGGGGTTTCGGCTTTCTTT.

In its sample, this clonotype was seen once. The chain recombines TRBV7-2 with TRBJ2-2, with D unresolved. V was shortened by 1 base and J by 4 bases, with 7 bases between the two germline ends. There are 14 residues in the CDR3. In germline, CDR1 is SGHTA, CDR2 FQGNSA. The CDR3 loop is CASSLGKITGELFF. In DNA, the CDR3 is TGTGCCAGCAGCTTAGGGAAAATCACCGGGGAGCTGTTTTTT. The full variable domain, rest sourced from reference TRBV7-2 and TRBJ2-2, is GAGVSQSPSNKVTEKGKDVELRCDPISGHTALYWYRQSLGQGLEFLIYFQGNSAPDKSGLPSDRFSAERTGGSVSTLTIQRTQQEDSAVYLCASSLGKITGELFFGEGSRLTVL.

Concerning this clonotype itself: The junction and the germline gene differ at one end; a read error may be behind it. The V call is TRBV20-1, the J call TRBJ1-5; the D gene is possibly TRBD1 (5 bases). From germline, CDR1 is DFQATT and CDR2 SNEGSKA (reference sequence). The CDR3 covers 16 residues. CDR3: CSASVELGVSNQPRHF. Written as DNA, the CDR3 is TGCAGTGCTAGTGTGGAATTGGGGGTGAGCAATCAGCCCCGGCATTTT.

About this clonotype itself: It may be a read error: a sequence one base away is much more abundant. The chain recombines TRBV9 with TRBJ2-5, with 8 nucleotides matching TRBD1. The DNA end is more similar to TRBJ2-7, so the J call may be wrong. There are 14 residues in the CDR3. From germline, CDR1 is SGDLS and CDR2 YYNGEE. CDR3 in DNA: TGTGTCAGCAGCGTCGGGACAGGCACCTACGAGCAGTACTTC. It specifies CVSSVGTGTYEQYF.

The chain links TRBV5-1 to TRBJ1-5; 9 nucleotides line up with TRBD1. The germline CDR1 and CDR2 sequences are SGHRS and YFSETQ. Losses at the gene ends were 5 bases for V and 3 bases for J; bases not matched to a gene: 6. The CDR3 loop spans 15 amino acids. CDR3 nucleotide sequence: TGCGCCAGCAGATGGGGACAGGGTGACAATCAGCCCCAGCATTTT. Protein product: CASRWGQGDNQPQHF.

There are a few counts of this clonotype. The chain recombines TRBV7-9 with TRBJ2-7; no reliable D call. This CDR3 has 14 amino acids. Germline V gene data show CDR1 as SEHNR and CDR2 as FQNEAQ (reference sequence). Trimming left V 2 bases short and J 3 bases short, with 11 bases between. The CDR3 is CASSLNQMGYEQYF. The CDR3 DNA sequence: TGTGCCAGCAGCTTAAACCAAATGGGCTACGAGCAGTACTTC.

This clonotype was recorded a few times. The J gene is TRBJ2-7, the V gene TRBV11-2; D is unclear. The CDR3 consists of 15 residues. Germline V lookup: CDR1 SGHAT, CDR2 FQNNGV. V gave up 5 bases and J gave up 3 bases, with 17 bases separating them. As DNA, the CDR3 is TGTGCCAGCAGCCCAACCGCGTACCTAAGCTACGAGCAGTACTTC. It codes for CASSPTAYLSYEQYF.

This clonotype was seen a handful of times. The chain is built from TRBV20-1 and TRBJ1-4, with 7 positions matching TRBD1. The germline gives CDR1 DFQATT, CDR2 SNEGSKA (reference sequence). V lost 6 bases, J lost 0 bases, and 4 bases stayed unmatched. The CDR3 spans 14 residues. The CDR3: CSAKTGATNEKLFF. The CDR3 region has the DNA TGCAGTGCCAAAACAGGGGCAACTAATGAAAAACTGTTTTTT.

The CDR3 spells CASSPSAGDSSYEQYF. DNA of the CDR3: TGTGCCAGCAGCCCCTCGGCGGGGGATAGCTCCTACGAGCAGTACTTC. The chain couples TRBV27 to TRBJ2-7, with TRBD2 identical over 7 bases. Germline V lookup: CDR1 MNHEY, CDR2 SMNVEV (reference sequence). V shed 6 bases, J shed 0 bases, and the junction held 11 bases outside the gene matches. The CDR3 spans 16 residues.

This clonotype was seen a few times. The CDR3 loop reads CASSRQRGSSYNEQFF. CDR3 DNA sequence: TGTGCCAGCAGCCGTCAGCGGGGGAGCTCCTACAATGAGCAGTTCTTC. The gene calls are TRBV7-2 and TRBJ2-1; 8 bases fit TRBD2. The trim removed 5 bases at V and 0 bases at J, leaving 6 bases unmatched. CDR1 and CDR2 from the germline V gene are SGHTA and FQGNSA. This CDR3 is built from 16 residues. Looking up the rest from reference TRBV7-2 and TRBJ2-1 gives the full variable domain: GAGVSQSPSNKVTEKGKDVELRCDPISGHTALYWYRQSLGQGLEFLIYFQGNSAPDKSGLPSDRFSAERTGGSVSTLTIQRTQQEDSAVYLCASSRQRGSSYNEQFFGPGTRLTVL.

About this clonotype: The CDR3 carries no conserved terminal phenylalanine or tryptophan, so it likely arises from a read error. The rearrangement joins TRBV20-1 to TRBJ2-1; weak D call: TRBD2 (5 bases). The germline V gene has CDR1 DFQATT and CDR2 SNEGSKA (reference sequence). Deletions cut 4 bases from V and 1 base from J, with 17 bases between. This CDR3 is 16 amino acids long. The CDR3 region is CSATLPARGSYNEQFC. The CDR3 region has the DNA TGCAGTGCTACCCTACCCGCCCGGGGATCCTACAATGAGCAGTTCTGC.

This clonotype was picked up a small number of times. This chain joins TRBV7-9 and TRBJ2-5, with D unclear. The CDR3 contains 14 residues. With 4 bases removed from V and 0 bases from J, the gap between germline ends came to 9 bases. Germline V lookup: CDR1 SEHNR, CDR2 FQNEAQ (reference sequence). The CDR3 bases are TGTGCCAGCAGCTATCGTAGAGACCAAGAGACCCAGTACTTC. Protein product: CASSYRRDQETQYF.

In its sample, this clonotype was seen a few times. The chain recombines TRBV27 with TRBJ2-5; possible D gene TRBD1, 6 bases. Trimming shortened V by 3 bases and J by 2 bases, and 16 bases separated the two germline ends. This CDR3 has 16 amino acids. Germline CDR1 and CDR2: MNHEY and SMNVEV (reference sequence). The CDR3 reads CASSLFGQGIQETQYF. The CDR3 DNA sequence: TGTGCCAGCAGTTTGTTCGGGCAGGGGATACAAGAGACCCAGTACTTC.

Only a few counts were recorded for this clonotype. The gene calls are TRBV6-1 and TRBJ2-3; 9 bases are shared with TRBD2. This CDR3 region has 18 residues. After removal of 5 bases from V and 0 bases from J, the junction contained 12 bases not matched to a gene. Germline-derived CDR1 and CDR2 are MNHNS and SASEGT. The DNA for the CDR3 is TGTGCCAGCAGTAAGAAAGCGGGGGGTAAGGCTAGCACAGATACGCAGTATTTT. Encoded protein: CASSKKAGGKASTDTQYF.

The chain recombines TRBV7-2 with TRBJ2-1; D perhaps matches TRBD2 (6 bases). Deletions cut 0 bases from V and 6 bases from J, with 12 bases between. CDR3 size: 15 residues. Germline CDR1 reads SGHTA; CDR2 reads FQGNSA. As DNA, the CDR3 is TGTGCCAGCAGCTTAGCGATCGGAGGGCTCAATGAGCAGTTCTTC. Amino acid sequence: CASSLAIGGLNEQFF.

V and J are TRBV12-3 or TRBV12-4 and TRBJ2-1, with TRBD2 identical over 9 bases. The J call is doubtful: the DNA matches TRBJ2-7 better. The CDR3 is 16 amino acids. CDR3 amino acids: CASSLASGVSYNEQYF. As DNA, the CDR3 is TGTGCCAGCAGTTTGGCTAGCGGGGTCTCCTACAATGAGCAGTACTTC.

This clonotype appeared a single time. V gene TRBV20-1 combines with J gene TRBJ2-4; TRBD2 matches at 9 bases. The J call may be faulty, since TRBJ2-7 better matches the DNA end. Germline lookup yields CDR1 DFQATT and CDR2 SNEGSKA (reference sequence). This CDR3 region has 15 residues. The CDR3 DNA follows: TGCAGTGCTAGTAAAGGGCTAGCGGGACCTGACGAGCAGTACTTC. Its translation: CSASKGLAGPDEQYF.

The chain couples TRBV6-5 to TRBJ1-5, with TRBD1 matching 9 bases. V was pared by 6 bases and J by 5 bases, with 8 bases of the junction left unmatched. The germline V gene encodes CDR1 MNHEY and CDR2 SVGAGI. This CDR3 is built from 15 residues. CDR3 region: CASSLRQGGHQPQHF. The CDR3 DNA sequence: TGTGCCAGCAGCTTGAGACAGGGGGGGCATCAGCCCCAGCATTTT.

The V and J genes are TRBV27 and TRBJ2-3, with a weak D call TRBD1 (7 bases). The CDR3 has 15 residues. The V end lost 5 bases, the J end lost 4 bases, and 16 bases lay between the germline ends. The germline V gene encodes CDR1 MNHEY and CDR2 SMNVEV (reference sequence). DNA for the CDR3: TGTGCCAGCAGTACGGGGGCAGGGGGGTCAGATACGCAGTATTTT. Protein product: CASSTGAGGSDTQYF.

The gene calls are TRBV27 and TRBJ2-2; D remains unclear. Germline CDR1 is MNHEY and CDR2 is SMNVEV (reference sequence). CDR3 length: 8 residues. Written as DNA, the CDR3 is TGTTCGGCTGGGGAGCTGTTTTTT. This translates into CSAGELFF.

The chain uses TRBV7-9 and TRBJ1-2; D may be TRBD1 (5 bases). Trimming took off 5 bases at V and 8 bases at J, with 21 bases between the two ends. Germline CDR1 is SEHNR and CDR2 is FQNEAQ (reference sequence). This CDR3 comprises 15 residues. CDR3 protein: CASSRLADHGGGYTF. Written as DNA, the CDR3 is TGTGCCAGCAGCCGCCTGGCAGATCACGGGGGAGGCTACACCTTC.

The chain employs TRBV12-3 or TRBV12-4 and TRBJ1-5; 8 nucleotides agree with TRBD1. This CDR3 contains 15 residues. The V segment lost 3 bases and the J segment 6 bases; nucleotides outside the gene matches: 7. CDR3 loop: CASSLTGAWVQPQHF. CDR3 nucleotide sequence: TGTGCCAGCAGTTTGACAGGGGCCTGGGTTCAGCCCCAGCATTTT.

The chain joins TRBV20-1 to TRBJ2-1; TRBD2 matches at 10 bases. Losses at the gene ends were 5 bases for V and 5 bases for J; bases not matched to a gene: 9. Germline V gives CDR1 DFQATT, CDR2 SNEGSKA (reference sequence). The CDR3 totals 15 residues. CDR3 sequence reads: CSAESGTSANNEQFF. CDR3 sequence (DNA): TGCAGTGCTGAATCCGGGACTAGCGCCAACAATGAGCAGTTCTTC.

The chain has TRBV6-2 or TRBV6-3 and TRBJ2-3; D is unresolved. The CDR3 extends over 11 amino acids. Germline lookup yields CDR1 MNHEY and CDR2 SVGEGT. The V end was cut by 11 bases, the J end by 3 bases, with 9 bases between. Here the CDR3 DNA reads TGTGCCCGCCCGAGGACAGATACGCAGTATTTT. Amino acid sequence: CARPRTDTQYF.